The 32 T cell receptor beta chains below come from one sample, sequenced in a study of shared clonotypes between healthy human individuals. The table came from immunoSEQ multiplex PCR; TCRdb's copy has only in-frame clones and leaves some out. The sample lists roughly 1,500,000 clones, 95% to 99% occurring once. Sequenced sample: naive CD4+ T cells sorted from blood. This sample's subset: CD45RA+ positively selected. All receptors derive from a man younger than 45 in good health.

The chain has TRBV5-5 and TRBJ1-1; D not certain. Per germline, CDR1 SGHKS and CDR2 YYEKEE (reference sequence). The CDR3 is 16 amino acids. Trimming stripped 0 bases from V and 1 base from J, with 13 bases between. CDR3 coding DNA: TGTGCCAGCAGCTTGGCGGGCCGGACGAGGAACACTGAAGCTTTCTTT. It encodes CASSLAGRTRNTEAFF.

Written as DNA, the CDR3 is TGTGCCAGCTCACAAATCGAAGGAAACACTGAAGCTTTCTTT. This encodes CASSQIEGNTEAFF. V and J are TRBV18 and TRBJ1-1; unclear D gene. The CDR3 extends over 14 amino acids. The germline gives CDR1 KGHSH, CDR2 LQKENI. The germline V and J ends were trimmed by 4 bases and 2 bases, with 11 bases remaining between them. The full variable domain, its missing parts supplied by reference TRBV18 and TRBJ1-1, is NAGVMQNPRHLVRRRGQEARLRCSPMKGHSHVYWYRQLPEEGLKFMVYLQKENIIDESGMPKERFSAEFPKEGPSILRIQQVVRGDSAAYFCASSQIEGNTEAFFGQGTRLTVV.

The rearrangement links TRBV14 to TRBJ2-1; perhaps TRBD2 as D (5 bases). The CDR3 extends over 15 amino acids. V shed 7 bases and J shed 4 bases, with 17 bases lying between them. Germline assignment: CDR1 SGHDN and CDR2 FVKESK. Written as DNA, the CDR3 is TGTGCCAGCAACTTTGGCGCGGACTCTTACAATGAGCAGTTCTTC. It codes for CASNFGADSYNEQFF.

V gene TRBV28 combines with J gene TRBJ2-2; the match to TRBD2 covers 12 bases. The junction had 5 bases not matched to a gene; V was cut back by 6 bases and J by 6 bases. This CDR3 has 15 residues. Looked up from germline, CDR1 is MDHEN and CDR2 is SYDVKM. CDR3 region: CASRTTSGSAGELFF. The CDR3, as DNA: TGTGCCAGCAGAACGACTAGCGGGAGCGCCGGGGAGCTGTTTTTT.

The V and J genes are TRBV7-9 and TRBJ1-5, with D unresolved. V lost 1 base to trimming and J lost 6 bases, with 19 bases between them. The CDR3 is 17 residues long. CDR1 and CDR2 (germline): SEHNR, FQNEAQ (reference sequence). The CDR3: CASSLDAANIAGQPQHF. As DNA, the CDR3 is TGTGCCAGCAGCTTAGATGCAGCAAACATAGCGGGTCAGCCCCAGCATTTT.

The V call is TRBV5-6, the J call TRBJ2-7; TRBD1 agrees at 8 bases. The CDR3 contains 14 residues. J lost 3 bases, V lost 6 bases, and 8 bases had no gene match. Germline V gives CDR1 SGHDT, CDR2 YYEEEE. The CDR3 spells CASISTGQGYEQYF. The CDR3 DNA is TGTGCCAGCATTTCCACCGGACAGGGCTACGAGCAGTACTTC.

This chain connects TRBV11-2 to TRBJ2-1, with TRBD1 matching over 12 bases. Germline values: CDR1 SGHAT, CDR2 FQNNGV. The CDR3 loop spans 15 amino acids. V lost 6 bases to trimming and J lost 10 bases; unmatched junction nucleotides: 10. Here the CDR3 reads CASRQPGQGAKEQFF. The CDR3 DNA reads TGTGCCAGCAGGCAACCGGGACAGGGGGCAAAGGAGCAGTTCTTC.

The chain carries TRBV27 and TRBJ2-7; 7 bases agree with TRBD2. V gave up 8 bases and J gave up 2 bases; unmatched junction bases: 12. The germline V gene encodes CDR1 MNHEY and CDR2 SMNVEV (reference sequence). The CDR3 is made up of 15 amino acids. In DNA, the CDR3 is TGTGCCAGCGCCCCCGGGGGGAGTCTTCCCTACGAGCAGTACTTC. It encodes CASAPGGSLPYEQYF.

CDR3 loop: CASRIPPGEAFF. The CDR3, as DNA: TGTGCCAGCAGAATACCGCCCGGGGAGGCTTTCTTT. The chain recombines TRBV6-5 with TRBJ1-1; D call uncertain. CDR1 is MNHEY, CDR2 SVGAGI, per germline. The CDR3 loop spans 12 amino acids. V was cut by 6 bases and J by 11 bases, with 16 bases left in between.

This chain connects TRBV6-5 to TRBJ1-1; D call uncertain. Trimming cost V 5 bases and J 2 bases, with 9 bases left between them. Per germline, CDR1 MNHEY and CDR2 SVGAGI. The CDR3 extends over 13 amino acids. The CDR3 DNA follows: TGTGCCAGCAGTCCGACAACCAACACTGAAGCTTTCTTT. This sequence encodes CASSPTTNTEAFF.

Turning to this clone: At one boundary the junction diverges from the germline segment, which might be a read error. The chain is built from TRBV28 and TRBJ1-4; TRBD1 matches 9 bases. The CDR3 has 12 amino acids. Germline V gene data show CDR1 as MDHEN and CDR2 as SYDVKM. The CDR3 is CASSSGQGLRVF. The CDR3 DNA sequence: TGTGCCAGCAGTTCGGGACAGGGATTAAGGGTTTTT. Using reference TRBV28 and TRBJ1-4 for the parts outside the CDR3, the full variable domain is DVKVTQSSRYLVKRTGEKVFLECVQDMDHENMFWYRQDPGLGLRLIYFSYDVKMKEKGDIPEGYSVSREKKERFSLILESASTNQTSMYLCASSSGQGLRVFGSGTQLSVL.

This chain links TRBV5-6 with TRBJ2-7; D is possibly TRBD2 (6 bases). V lost 3 bases, J lost 4 bases, and 17 bases lay in between. The V gene's germline CDR1 is SGHDT and CDR2 YYEEEE. This CDR3 is built from 15 residues. CDR3 region: CASSSLGGPYYEQYF. The DNA for the CDR3 is TGTGCCAGCAGCTCCCTGGGAGGACCCTATTACGAGCAGTACTTC.

The rearrangement uses TRBV6-5 and TRBJ2-2, with TRBD1 matching over 7 bases. The CDR3 runs to 13 residues. Per germline, CDR1 MNHEY and CDR2 SVGAGI. Unmatched junction bases numbered 1, after V lost 5 bases and J lost 4 bases. The CDR3 DNA sequence: TGTGCCAGCAGTCACAGGGGCACCGGGGAGCTGTTTTTT. It codes for CASSHRGTGELFF.

The genes are TRBV25-1 and TRBJ1-2, with 9 bases that match TRBD1. Germline-derived CDR1 and CDR2 are MGHDK and SYGVNS. The CDR3 loop spans 13 amino acids. Germline trimming cut 8 bases from V and 2 bases from J; bases unmatched to any gene: 3. CDR3 coding DNA: TGTGCCAGCGGGGACAGGGTCAACTATGGCTACACCTTC. Translation: CASGDRVNYGYTF.

The CDR3 nucleotides are TGTGCCAGCAGTGTTCGAGGACAGGGGGTCTACAATGAGCAGTTCTTC. This encodes CASSVRGQGVYNEQFF. The chain couples TRBV27 to TRBJ2-1; TRBD1 matches 10 bases. After removal of 5 bases from V and 3 bases from J, the junction contained 7 bases not matched to a gene. The CDR3 contains 16 residues. Germline V gives CDR1 MNHEY, CDR2 SMNVEV (reference sequence).

The table lists this clone with a count of one. The same CDR3 arises from other DNA sequences in this sample as well. This chain joins TRBV18 and TRBJ1-3; D remains ambiguous. The V end was cut by 0 bases, the J end by 2 bases, with 5 bases between. CDR1 is KGHSH, CDR2 LQKENI, per germline. This CDR3 region has 14 residues. In DNA form, the CDR3 reads TGTGCCAGCTCACCACCCAATCCTGGAAACACCATATATTTT. Amino acids: CASSPPNPGNTIYF.

J is TRBJ2-5 and V is TRBV19; D gene uncertain. Germline assignment: CDR1 LNHDA and CDR2 SQIVND (reference sequence). This CDR3 has 12 amino acids. Trimming pared 4 bases from V and 5 bases from J, leaving 8 bases between. The CDR3 DNA reads as TGTGCCAGTAGTACCCGATTCGAGACCCAGTACTTC. Protein: CASSTRFETQYF.

The chain is built from TRBV29-1 and TRBJ2-7; 8 nucleotides match TRBD2. The CDR3 covers 12 residues. Germline V gene data show CDR1 as SQVTM and CDR2 as ANQGSEA. Trimming removed 4 bases from V and 2 bases from J; junction bases left unmatched: 1. This CDR3 reads CSVGTSPYEQYF. CDR3 coding DNA: TGCAGCGTTGGGACTAGCCCCTACGAGCAGTACTTC.

The chain carries TRBV6-1 and TRBJ1-5; D is unclear. Germline CDR1 MNHNS, CDR2 SASEGT. The CDR3 loop spans 15 amino acids. V shed 5 bases and J shed 4 bases, with 15 bases lying between them. This CDR3 reads CASSSLKVMNQPQHF. DNA for the CDR3: TGTGCCAGCAGTTCCCTCAAGGTGATGAATCAGCCCCAGCATTTT.

The V and J genes are TRBV27 and TRBJ1-4; D is perhaps TRBD1 (5 bases). The V gene lost 4 bases and the J gene lost 8 bases, with 41 bases spanning the gap. Per the germline V gene, CDR1 is MNHEY and CDR2 is SMNVEV (reference sequence). The CDR3 consists of 23 residues. The CDR3 loop reads CASSSGPRDHMVGRRLRGEKLFF. The DNA of the CDR3 is TGTGCCAGCAGTTCGGGGCCCCGGGACCATATGGTCGGGCGCCGGCTGCGGGGGGAAAAACTGTTTTTT.

A remark on this clone: This sample includes further DNA sequences coding for the same CDR3. The V call is TRBV9, the J call TRBJ2-5; 8 nucleotides align to TRBD1. The V gene's germline CDR1 is SGDLS and CDR2 YYNGEE. The CDR3 totals 14 residues. Trimming at V came to 2 bases and at J to 2 bases, leaving 2 bases not matched to a gene. DNA of the CDR3: TGTGCCAGCAGCGTGGACAGGGTACAAGAGACCCAGTACTTC. Translation: CASSVDRVQETQYF.

This clone appeared once. The chain is built from TRBV28 and TRBJ1-5; D perhaps matches TRBD1 (6 bases). The CDR3 sequence is 17 residues long. The V gene lost 7 bases and the J gene lost 5 bases, with 24 bases spanning the gap. Germline V gene sequence: CDR1 MDHEN, CDR2 SYDVKM. The CDR3 DNA reads TGTGCCAGCACCATGGACAGTCTTGGAGTCGTCGATCAGCCCCAGCATTTT. As protein: CASTMDSLGVVDQPQHF.

J is TRBJ2-7 and V is TRBV21-1; the table's D gene call, TRBD2, was not cross checked with the DNA. TRBV21-1 is an annotated pseudogene. This CDR3 comprises 17 residues. CDR3 sequence: CASSKMPREGLSYEQYF. The DNA of the CDR3 is TGTGCCAGCAGCAAAATGCCGCGGGAGGGCCTGTCCTACGAGCAGTACTTC.

V gene TRBV9 combines with J gene TRBJ2-1, with a weak D call TRBD2 (5 bases). CDR1 is SGDLS, CDR2 YYNGEE, per germline. With 0 bases removed from V and 7 bases from J, the gap between germline ends came to 14 bases. The CDR3 spans 15 residues. The DNA for the CDR3 is TGTGCCAGCAGCGTAGGGTCGGACTTAACGAATGAGCAGTTCTTC. This sequence encodes CASSVGSDLTNEQFF.

The chain has TRBV2 and TRBJ2-7; unclear D gene. This CDR3 is built from 14 residues. CDR1 is SNHLY, CDR2 FYNNEI, per germline. Between the trimmed V and J ends, which lost 8 bases and 6 bases, there was a span of 20 bases. The CDR3 loop reads CASGTGLKGREQYF. DNA of the CDR3: TGTGCCAGCGGTACGGGTCTCAAAGGGCGCGAGCAGTACTTC.

The chain uses TRBV2 and TRBJ2-7; D may be TRBD1 (6 bases). The CDR3 loop spans 14 amino acids. Trimming shortened V by 7 bases and J by 3 bases, and 16 bases separated the two germline ends. Looked up from germline, CDR1 is SNHLY and CDR2 is FYNNEI. The CDR3 DNA reads as TGTGCCAGCATGGTCCAGGGACAAAGCTACGAGCAGTACTTC. Protein sequence: CASMVQGQSYEQYF.

This chain joins TRBV12-5 and TRBJ2-5; 7 bases are shared with TRBD1. With the DNA end fitting TRBJ2-7 better, the J assignment may be wrong. Looked up from germline, CDR1 is LGHNT and CDR2 is FRNRAP. There are 14 residues in the CDR3. CDR3 protein: CASHLPGQAYEQYF. CDR3 nucleotide sequence: TGTGCTAGTCATTTACCTGGACAGGCCTACGAGCAGTACTTC.

The chain employs TRBV6-6 and TRBJ2-1; unclear D gene. Trimming removed 0 bases from V and 6 bases from J, with 6 bases in between. The CDR3 extends over 13 amino acids. CDR1 MNHNY and CDR2 SVGAGI come from the germline V gene (reference sequence). Here the CDR3 reads CASSYSGTNEQFF. The CDR3 region has the DNA TGTGCCAGCAGTTACTCGGGTACCAATGAGCAGTTCTTC.

The chain uses TRBV4-3 and TRBJ1-2, with TRBD1 as a possible D gene (5 bases). V lost 0 bases, J lost 8 bases, and 13 bases lay in between. This CDR3 is 14 amino acids long. Germline V lookup: CDR1 LGHNA, CDR2 YSLEER. The CDR3 sequence: CASSQDVYSGGYTF. CDR3 bases: TGCGCCAGCAGCCAAGATGTGTATTCAGGGGGCTACACCTTC.

The rearrangement uses TRBV27 and TRBJ2-7, with D unclear. Per germline, CDR1 MNHEY and CDR2 SMNVEV (reference sequence). The CDR3 has 12 amino acids. Trimming left V 3 bases short and J 6 bases short, with 9 bases between. CDR3 nucleotide sequence: TGTGCCAGCAGTTTTCGAGGTGTCGAGCAGTACTTC. Translation gives CASSFRGVEQYF.

This chain uses TRBV30 with TRBJ1-2, with D uncertain. The germline V gene encodes CDR1 GTSNPN and CDR2 SVGIG (reference sequence). V was pared by 3 bases and J by 4 bases, with 15 bases between. The CDR3 totals 14 residues. The CDR3 protein is CAWRWRGKGYGYTF. The DNA for the CDR3 is TGTGCCTGGAGATGGCGGGGTAAGGGCTATGGCTACACCTTC.

The chain carries TRBV7-6 and TRBJ1-2; TRBD1 aligns across 8 bases. From germline, CDR1 is SGHVS and CDR2 FNYEAQ. This CDR3 contains 16 residues. The V and J ends lost 1 base and 9 bases, in that order; junction bases with no gene match: 13. CDR3 bases: TGTGCCAGCAGCTTAGGCGGACAGGGAGATAGAGTCAGCTACACCTTC. Protein product: CASSLGGQGDRVSYTF.